This T cell receptor (beta chain) was identified in a study of CD8 T cells in ankylosing spondylitis. Whole-study findings and limits: A motif in TCR beta, a set of seven to nine highly homologous variants, appeared characteristic of ankylosing spondylitis blood. Some motif variants were previously reported in reactive arthritis synovial fluid and blood. Enrichment of disease-linked clones was reportedly significant in matched ankylosing spondylitis synovial fluid.

V was shortened by 0 bases and J by 0 bases, with 10 bases between the two germline ends. The CDR3 spans 15 residues. Germline V gives CDR1 SGHRS, CDR2 YFSETQ. Making the TCR beta libraries involved quantitative 5'-RACE with molecular barcodes. Via MiXCR, TCRdb re-called the 5' RACE reads, giving one row per CDR3 protein. The sample has about 160,000 distinct CDR3 sequences; 9.5% to 10% are singletons. This clonotype was found many times. The antigen remains undetermined. The sample consisted of blood, either unsorted or a sorted T cell fraction (not recorded which). V is TRBV5-1 and J is TRBJ2-7; D may be TRBD1 (5 bases). This sequence was found in a female donor with ankylosing spondylitis or in good health (not recorded which). CDR3 protein: CASSLVGPSSYEQYF. The CDR3 DNA sequence: TGCGCCAGCAGCTTGGTGGGGCCTAGCTCCTACGAGCAGTACTTC.